Sequencing of this T cell receptor beta chain was carried out in a study of Tregs in tolerant kidney transplant recipients. Regarding the study as a whole: Biological reproducibility was not directly addressed, but technical replication error appeared minimal. Activated donor B cell expansion appeared to reveal the most relevant donor-specific TCRbeta repertoire. Validation in larger populations is needed because few patients were studied.

Unstimulated regulatory T cells (CD4+CD25+CD127-), CD4+CD25- non-regulatory cells, CD4 and CD8 cells were FACS-sorted from thawed PBMCs. This table comes from immunoSEQ multiplex PCR, and its TCRdb copy is limited to in-frame clones, with some not included. This sample yields some 100,000 clones, of which 92% are seen a single time; more than 0.45% belongs to the top ten. On this clone: Its target is unknown.

Sequenced material: CD4+ T cells from blood. This clonotype was obtained from a human donor in good health.

In DNA form, the CDR3 reads TGTGCCAGCAGACCGGGACAGACCTATGGCTACACCTTC. Residues: CASRPGQTYGYTF. The chain joins TRBV5-4 to TRBJ1-2; TRBD1 agrees at 7 bases. This CDR3 region has 13 residues. V was clipped by 5 bases and J by 4 bases; unmatched bases: 5. The germline V gene has CDR1 SGHNT and CDR2 YYREEE (reference sequence).